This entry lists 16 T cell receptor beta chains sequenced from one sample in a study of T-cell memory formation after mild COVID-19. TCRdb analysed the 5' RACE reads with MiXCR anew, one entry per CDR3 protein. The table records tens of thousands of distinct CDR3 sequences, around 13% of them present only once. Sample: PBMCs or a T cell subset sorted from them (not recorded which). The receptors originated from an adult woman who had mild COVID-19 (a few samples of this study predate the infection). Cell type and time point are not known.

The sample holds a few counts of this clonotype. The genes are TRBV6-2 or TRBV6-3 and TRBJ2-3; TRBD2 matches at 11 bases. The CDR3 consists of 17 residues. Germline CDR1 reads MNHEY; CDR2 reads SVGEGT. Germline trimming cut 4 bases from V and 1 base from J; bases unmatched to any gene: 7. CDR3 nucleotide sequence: TGTGCCAGCAGTTCCCCGGGACTAGCGGATCGCACAGATACGCAGTATTTT. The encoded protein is CASSSPGLADRTDTQYF.

The chain's CDR3 is CASSPPAGVQYTEAFF. The CDR3 region has the DNA TGTGCCAGCAGTCCTCCCGCCGGGGTTCAGTACACTGAAGCTTTCTTT. The V gene is TRBV7-9, the J gene TRBJ1-1; D unclear. This CDR3 has 16 residues. Germline CDR1 SEHNR, CDR2 FQNEAQ (reference sequence). The ends were cut back, 6 bases at V and 3 bases at J, with 20 bases in the middle.

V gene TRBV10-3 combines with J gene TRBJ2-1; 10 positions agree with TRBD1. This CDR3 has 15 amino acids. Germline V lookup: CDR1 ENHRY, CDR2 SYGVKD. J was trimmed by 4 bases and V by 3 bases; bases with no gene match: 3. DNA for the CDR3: TGTGCCATCAGTGAAGGGACAGGGGAATACAATGAGCAGTTCTTC. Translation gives CAISEGTGEYNEQFF.

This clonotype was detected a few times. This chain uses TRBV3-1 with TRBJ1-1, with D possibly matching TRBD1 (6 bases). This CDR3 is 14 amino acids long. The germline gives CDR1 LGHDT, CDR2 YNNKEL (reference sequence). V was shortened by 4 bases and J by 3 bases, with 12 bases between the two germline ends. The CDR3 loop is CASSLQGLDTEAFF. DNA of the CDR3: TGTGCCAGCAGCCTACAGGGTTTGGACACTGAAGCTTTCTTT.

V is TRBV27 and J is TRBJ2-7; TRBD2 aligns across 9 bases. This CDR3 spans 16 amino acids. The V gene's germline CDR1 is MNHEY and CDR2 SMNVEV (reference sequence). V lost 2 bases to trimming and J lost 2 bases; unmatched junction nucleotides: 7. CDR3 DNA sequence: TGTGCCAGCAGTTTAGCTAGCGGGACATCCACCTACGAGCAGTACTTC. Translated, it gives CASSLASGTSTYEQYF.

The CDR3 nucleotides read TGCAGTGCTAGAGACGGACTGACAGACACTTACTCCTACGAGCAGTACTTC. Amino acids: CSARDGLTDTYSYEQYF. This chain connects TRBV20-1 to TRBJ2-7; the D gene could be TRBD1 or TRBD2 (5 bases each). The CDR3 runs 17 residues. From germline, CDR1 is DFQATT and CDR2 SNEGSKA (reference sequence). V lost 0 bases and J 0 bases, leaving 18 bases between the germline ends.

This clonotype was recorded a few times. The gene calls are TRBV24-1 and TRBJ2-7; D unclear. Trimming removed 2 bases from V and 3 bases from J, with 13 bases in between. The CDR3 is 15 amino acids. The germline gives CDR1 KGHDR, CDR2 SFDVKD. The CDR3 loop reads CATSDSGPLFYEQYF. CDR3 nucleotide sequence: TGTGCCACCAGTGATTCGGGTCCCCTATTCTACGAGCAGTACTTC.

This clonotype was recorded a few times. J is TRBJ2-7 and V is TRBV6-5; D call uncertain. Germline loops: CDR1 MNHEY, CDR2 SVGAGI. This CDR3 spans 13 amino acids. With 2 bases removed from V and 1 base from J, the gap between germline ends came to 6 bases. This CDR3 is CASSYASSYEQYF. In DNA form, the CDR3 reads TGTGCCAGCAGTTACGCCTCTTCCTACGAGCAGTACTTC.

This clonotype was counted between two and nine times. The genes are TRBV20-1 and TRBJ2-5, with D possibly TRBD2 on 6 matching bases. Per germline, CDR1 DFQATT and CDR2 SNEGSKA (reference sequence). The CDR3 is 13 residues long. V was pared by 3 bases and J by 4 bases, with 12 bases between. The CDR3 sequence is CSAREGWGETQYF. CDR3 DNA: TGCAGTGCTAGGGAGGGGTGGGGAGAGACCCAGTACTTC.

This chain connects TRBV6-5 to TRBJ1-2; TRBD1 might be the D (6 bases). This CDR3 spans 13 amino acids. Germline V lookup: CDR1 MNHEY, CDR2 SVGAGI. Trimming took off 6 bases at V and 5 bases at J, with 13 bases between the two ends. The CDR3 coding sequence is TGTGCCAGCAGACTTGGACAGAAATATGGCTACACCTTC. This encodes CASRLGQKYGYTF.

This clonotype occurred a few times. Written as DNA, the CDR3 is TGTGCCAGCAGCGGAGGACAGGCCACTACTGAAGCTTTCTTT. Residues: CASSGGQATTEAFF. The V and J genes are TRBV9 and TRBJ1-1; 7 bases line up with TRBD1. The germline V gene has CDR1 SGDLS and CDR2 YYNGEE. Losses at the gene ends were 3 bases for V and 5 bases for J; bases not matched to a gene: 7. The CDR3 totals 14 residues.

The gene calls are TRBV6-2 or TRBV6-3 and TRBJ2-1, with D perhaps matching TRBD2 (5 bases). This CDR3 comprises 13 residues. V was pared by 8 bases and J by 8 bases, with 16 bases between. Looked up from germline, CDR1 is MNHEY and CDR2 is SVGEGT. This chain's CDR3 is CASFGYSGDEQFF. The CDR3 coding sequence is TGTGCCAGCTTTGGGTACAGCGGCGATGAGCAGTTCTTC.

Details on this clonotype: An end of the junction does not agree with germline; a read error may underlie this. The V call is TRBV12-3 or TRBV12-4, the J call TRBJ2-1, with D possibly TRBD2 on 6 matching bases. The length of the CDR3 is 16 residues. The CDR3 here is CASSPRDFVSSNEQFF. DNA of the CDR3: TGTGCCAGCAGTCCTAGGGACTTTGTGTCCTCCAATGAGCAGTTCTTC.

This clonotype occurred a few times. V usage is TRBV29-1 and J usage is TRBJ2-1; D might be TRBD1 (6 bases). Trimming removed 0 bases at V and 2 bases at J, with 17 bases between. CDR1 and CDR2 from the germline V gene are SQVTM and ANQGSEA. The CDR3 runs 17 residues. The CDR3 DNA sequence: TGCAGCGTTGAAGACCCCCGGTTGGGGACAACCTACAATGAGCAGTTCTTC. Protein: CSVEDPRLGTTYNEQFF.

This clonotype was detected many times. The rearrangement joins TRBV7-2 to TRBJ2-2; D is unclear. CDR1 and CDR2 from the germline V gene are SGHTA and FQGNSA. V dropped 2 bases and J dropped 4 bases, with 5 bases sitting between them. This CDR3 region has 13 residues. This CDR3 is CASSLSGTGELFF. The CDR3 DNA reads TGTGCCAGCAGCTTATCGGGCACCGGGGAGCTGTTTTTT.

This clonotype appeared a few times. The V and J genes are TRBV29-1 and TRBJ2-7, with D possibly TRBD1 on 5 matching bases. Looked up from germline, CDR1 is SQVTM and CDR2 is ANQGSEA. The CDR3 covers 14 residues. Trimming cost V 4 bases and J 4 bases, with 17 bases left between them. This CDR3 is CSVVGQDIDYEQYF. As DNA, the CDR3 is TGCAGCGTTGTGGGGCAGGATATCGATTACGAGCAGTACTTC.